This T cell receptor beta chain originates from a study of cytomegalovirus exposure and HLA in healthy donors. The CDR3 covers 16 residues. V was pared by 4 bases and J by 2 bases, with 7 bases of the junction left unmatched. The germline V gene has CDR1 SGHRS and CDR2 YFSETQ. Primers: 60 Vbeta forward and 13 Jbeta reverse. Profiled with immunoSEQ multiplex PCR; TCRdb holds only in-frame clones, not every one. The sample holds more than 100,000 clones, roughly 15% seen once. This clone has more than one count but fewer than ten. The sequence was obtained from a woman under 30 in good health and CMV-seronegative. The material sequenced was PBMCs. The chain couples TRBV5-1 to TRBJ2-7, with 12 bases matching TRBD2. The CDR3, as DNA: TGCGCCAGCAGCCCCCTAGCGGGGGGGCAAACCTACGAGCAGTACTTC. Translated, it gives CASSPLAGGQTYEQYF.